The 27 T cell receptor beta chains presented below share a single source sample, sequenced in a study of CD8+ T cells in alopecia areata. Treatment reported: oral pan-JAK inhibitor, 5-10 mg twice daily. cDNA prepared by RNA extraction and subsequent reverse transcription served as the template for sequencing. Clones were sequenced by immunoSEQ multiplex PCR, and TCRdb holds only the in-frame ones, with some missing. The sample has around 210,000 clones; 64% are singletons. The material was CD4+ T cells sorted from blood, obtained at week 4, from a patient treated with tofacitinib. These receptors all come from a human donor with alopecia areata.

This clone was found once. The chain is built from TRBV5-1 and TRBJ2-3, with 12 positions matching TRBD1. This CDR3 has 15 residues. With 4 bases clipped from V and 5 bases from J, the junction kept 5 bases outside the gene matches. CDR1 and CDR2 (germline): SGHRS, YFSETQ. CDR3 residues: CASSRGQGAGDTQYF. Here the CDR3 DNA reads TGCGCCAGCAGCAGGGGACAGGGGGCGGGAGATACGCAGTATTTT.

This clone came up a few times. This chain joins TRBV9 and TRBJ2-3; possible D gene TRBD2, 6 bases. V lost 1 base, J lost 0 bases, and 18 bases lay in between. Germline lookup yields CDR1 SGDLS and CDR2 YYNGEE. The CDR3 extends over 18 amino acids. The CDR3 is CASSVRGGRPPSTDTQYF. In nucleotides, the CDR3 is TGTGCCAGCAGCGTAAGAGGAGGGAGGCCCCCTAGCACAGATACGCAGTATTTT.

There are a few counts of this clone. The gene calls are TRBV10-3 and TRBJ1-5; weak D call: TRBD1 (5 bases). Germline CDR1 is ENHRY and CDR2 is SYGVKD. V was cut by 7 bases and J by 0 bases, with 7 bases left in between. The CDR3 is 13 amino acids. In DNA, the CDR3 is TGTGCCATCACCAGGGATAGCAATCAGCCCCAGCATTTT. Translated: CAITRDSNQPQHF.

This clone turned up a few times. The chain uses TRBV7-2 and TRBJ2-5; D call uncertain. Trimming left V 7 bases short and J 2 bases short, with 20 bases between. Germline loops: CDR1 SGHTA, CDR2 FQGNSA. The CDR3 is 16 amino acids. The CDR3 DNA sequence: TGTGCCAGCACCGATAGAACTACCGGACCGCAAGAGACCCAGTACTTC. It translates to CASTDRTTGPQETQYF.

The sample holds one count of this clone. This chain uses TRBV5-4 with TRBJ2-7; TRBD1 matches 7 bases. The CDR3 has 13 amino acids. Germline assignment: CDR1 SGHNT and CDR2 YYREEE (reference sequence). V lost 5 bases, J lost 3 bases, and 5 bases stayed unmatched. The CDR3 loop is CASSRDSIYEQYF. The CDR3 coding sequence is TGTGCCAGCAGTCGGGACAGCATCTACGAGCAGTACTTC.

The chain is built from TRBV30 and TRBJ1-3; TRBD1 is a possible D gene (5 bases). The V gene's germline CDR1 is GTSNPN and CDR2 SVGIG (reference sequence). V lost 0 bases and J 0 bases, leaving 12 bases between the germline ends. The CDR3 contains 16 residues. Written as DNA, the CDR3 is TGTGCCTGGAGTGTCGGGGGAACCTCCTCTGGAAACACCATATATTTT. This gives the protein CAWSVGGTSSGNTIYF.

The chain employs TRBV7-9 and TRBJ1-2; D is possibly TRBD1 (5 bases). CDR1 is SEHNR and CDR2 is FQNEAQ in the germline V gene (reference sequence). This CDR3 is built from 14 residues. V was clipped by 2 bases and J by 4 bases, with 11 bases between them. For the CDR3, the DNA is TGTGCCAGCAGCTTATCCGGGGCCACCTATGGCTACACCTTC. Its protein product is CASSLSGATYGYTF.

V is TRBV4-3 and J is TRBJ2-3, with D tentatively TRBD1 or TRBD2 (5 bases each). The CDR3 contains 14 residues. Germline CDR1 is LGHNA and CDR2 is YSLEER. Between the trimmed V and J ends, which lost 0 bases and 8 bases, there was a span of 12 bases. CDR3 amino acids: CASSQELTRGTQYF. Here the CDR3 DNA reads TGCGCCAGCAGCCAAGAGCTTACTAGGGGTACGCAGTATTTT.

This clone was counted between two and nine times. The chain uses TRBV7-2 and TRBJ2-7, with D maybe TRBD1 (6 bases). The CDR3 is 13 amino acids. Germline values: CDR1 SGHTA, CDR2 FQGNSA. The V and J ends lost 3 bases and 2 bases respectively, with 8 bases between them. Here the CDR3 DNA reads TGTGCCAGCAGCTTTGGACAGACCTACGAGCAGTACTTC. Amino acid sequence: CASSFGQTYEQYF.

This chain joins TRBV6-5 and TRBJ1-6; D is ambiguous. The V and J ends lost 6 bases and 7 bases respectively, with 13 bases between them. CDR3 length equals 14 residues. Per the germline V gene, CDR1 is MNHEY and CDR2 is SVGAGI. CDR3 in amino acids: CASRSDGRNSPLHF. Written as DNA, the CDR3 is TGTGCCAGCAGGTCCGACGGACGCAATTCACCCCTCCACTTT.

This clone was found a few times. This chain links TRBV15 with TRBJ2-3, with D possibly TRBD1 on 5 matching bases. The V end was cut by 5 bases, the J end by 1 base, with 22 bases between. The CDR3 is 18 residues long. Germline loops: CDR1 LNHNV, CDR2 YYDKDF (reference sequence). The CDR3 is CATSPGGAQAWGTDTQYF. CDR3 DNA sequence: TGTGCCACCAGCCCTGGTGGGGCACAGGCGTGGGGCACAGATACGCAGTATTTT.

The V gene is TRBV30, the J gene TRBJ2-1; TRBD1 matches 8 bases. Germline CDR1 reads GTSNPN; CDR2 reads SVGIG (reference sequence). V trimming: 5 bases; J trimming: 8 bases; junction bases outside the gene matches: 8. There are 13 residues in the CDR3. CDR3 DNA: TGTGCCTGGGCGGGGATACAGGGGGATGAGCAGTTCTTC. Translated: CAWAGIQGDEQFF.

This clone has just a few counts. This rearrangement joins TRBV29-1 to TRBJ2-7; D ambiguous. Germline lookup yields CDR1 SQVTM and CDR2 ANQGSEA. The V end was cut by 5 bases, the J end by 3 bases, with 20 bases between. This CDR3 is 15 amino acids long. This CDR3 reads CSVLVGRGPFYEQYF. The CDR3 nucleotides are TGCAGCGTTTTAGTTGGCCGTGGCCCATTCTACGAGCAGTACTTC.

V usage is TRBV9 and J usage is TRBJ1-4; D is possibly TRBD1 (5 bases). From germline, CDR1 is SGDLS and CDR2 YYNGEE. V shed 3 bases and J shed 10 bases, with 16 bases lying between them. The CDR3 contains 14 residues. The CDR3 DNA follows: TGTGCCAGCAGCGACGCTTGGGGGAGTGGAAAACTGTTTTTT. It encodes CASSDAWGSGKLFF.

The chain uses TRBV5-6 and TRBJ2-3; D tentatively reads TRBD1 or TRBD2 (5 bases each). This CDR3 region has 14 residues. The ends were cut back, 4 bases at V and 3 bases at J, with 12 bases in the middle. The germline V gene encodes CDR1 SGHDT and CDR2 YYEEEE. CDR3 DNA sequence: TGTGCCAGCAGCAACGTGAGGGGAACAGATACGCAGTATTTT. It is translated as CASSNVRGTDTQYF.

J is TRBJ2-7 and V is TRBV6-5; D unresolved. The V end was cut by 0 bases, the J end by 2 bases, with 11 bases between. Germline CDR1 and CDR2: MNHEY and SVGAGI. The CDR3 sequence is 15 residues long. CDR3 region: CASSYSGAGTYEQYF. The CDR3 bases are TGTGCCAGCAGTTACTCAGGTGCCGGAACCTACGAGCAGTACTTC.

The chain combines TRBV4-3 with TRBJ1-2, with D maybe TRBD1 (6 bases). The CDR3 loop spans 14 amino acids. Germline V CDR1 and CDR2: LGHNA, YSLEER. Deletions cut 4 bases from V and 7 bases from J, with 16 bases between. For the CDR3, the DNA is TGCGCCAGCAGCCTAACAGGGATTTTGTCTGGCTACACCTTC. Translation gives CASSLTGILSGYTF.

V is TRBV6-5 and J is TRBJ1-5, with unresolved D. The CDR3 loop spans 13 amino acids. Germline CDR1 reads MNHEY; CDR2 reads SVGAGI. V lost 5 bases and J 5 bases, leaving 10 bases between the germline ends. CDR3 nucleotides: TGTGCCAGCAGTCGACGGGATGATCAGCCCCAGCATTTT. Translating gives CASSRRDDQPQHF.

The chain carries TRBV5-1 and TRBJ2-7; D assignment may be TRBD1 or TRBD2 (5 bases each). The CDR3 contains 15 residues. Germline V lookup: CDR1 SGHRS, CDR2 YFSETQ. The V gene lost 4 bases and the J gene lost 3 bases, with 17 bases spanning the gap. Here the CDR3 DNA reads TGCGCCAGCAGCGGAACCGGGACGTTCGACTACGAGCAGTACTTC. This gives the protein CASSGTGTFDYEQYF.

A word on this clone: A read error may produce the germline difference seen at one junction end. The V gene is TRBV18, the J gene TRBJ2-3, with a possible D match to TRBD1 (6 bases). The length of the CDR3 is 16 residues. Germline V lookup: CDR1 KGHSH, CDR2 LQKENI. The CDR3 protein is CANSPQEGRGGDTQYF. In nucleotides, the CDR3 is TGTGCCAACTCACCACAAGAGGGCAGGGGCGGAGATACGCAGTATTTT.

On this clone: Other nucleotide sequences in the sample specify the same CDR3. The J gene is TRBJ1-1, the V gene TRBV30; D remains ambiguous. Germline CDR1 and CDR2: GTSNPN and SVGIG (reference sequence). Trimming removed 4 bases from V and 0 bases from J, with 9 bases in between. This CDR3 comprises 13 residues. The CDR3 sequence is CAWTMTVNTEAFF. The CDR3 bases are TGTGCCTGGACAATGACCGTGAACACTGAAGCTTTCTTT.

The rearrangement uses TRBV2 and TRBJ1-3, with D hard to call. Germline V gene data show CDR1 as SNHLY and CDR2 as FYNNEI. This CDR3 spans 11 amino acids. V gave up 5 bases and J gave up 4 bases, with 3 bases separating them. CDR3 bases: TGTGCCAGCAGTCGGGGAAACACCATATATTTT. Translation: CASSRGNTIYF.

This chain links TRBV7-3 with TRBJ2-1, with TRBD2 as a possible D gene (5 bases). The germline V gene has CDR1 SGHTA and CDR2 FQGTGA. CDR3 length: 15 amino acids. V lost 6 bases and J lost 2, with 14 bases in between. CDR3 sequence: CASSSTSYPYNEQFF. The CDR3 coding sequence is TGTGCCAGCAGTTCAACTAGTTATCCCTACAATGAGCAGTTCTTC.

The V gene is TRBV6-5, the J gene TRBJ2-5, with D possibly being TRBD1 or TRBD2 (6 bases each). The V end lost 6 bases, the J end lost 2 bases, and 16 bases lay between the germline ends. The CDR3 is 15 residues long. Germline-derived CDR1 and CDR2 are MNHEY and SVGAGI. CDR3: CASRHQRGVQETQYF. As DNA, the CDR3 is TGTGCCAGCAGACATCAAAGGGGGGTTCAAGAGACCCAGTACTTC.

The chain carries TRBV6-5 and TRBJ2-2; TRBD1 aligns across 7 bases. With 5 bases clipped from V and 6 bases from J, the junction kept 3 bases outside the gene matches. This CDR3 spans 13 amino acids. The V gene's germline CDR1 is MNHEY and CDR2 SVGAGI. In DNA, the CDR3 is TGTGCCAGCAGTCGTACAGGGGCCGGGGAGCTGTTTTTT. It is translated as CASSRTGAGELFF.

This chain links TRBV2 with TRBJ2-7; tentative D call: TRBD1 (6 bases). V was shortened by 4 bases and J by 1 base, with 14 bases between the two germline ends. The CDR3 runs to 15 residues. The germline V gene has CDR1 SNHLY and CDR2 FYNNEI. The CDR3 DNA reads TGTGCCAGCAGTGTCGGGCCAGGGGATTCCTACGAGCAGTACTTC. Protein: CASSVGPGDSYEQYF.

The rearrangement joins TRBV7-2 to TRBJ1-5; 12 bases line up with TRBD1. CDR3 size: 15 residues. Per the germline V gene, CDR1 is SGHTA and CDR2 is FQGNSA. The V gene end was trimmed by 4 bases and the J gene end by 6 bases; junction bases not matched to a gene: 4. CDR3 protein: CASSSGTGGSQPQHF. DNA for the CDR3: TGTGCCAGCAGCTCTGGGACAGGGGGCAGTCAGCCCCAGCATTTT.